The T cell receptor (beta chain) under discussion was sequenced for a study of T cell responses to AZD1222 COVID-19 vaccine. Some clones are missing from TCRdb's copy, which holds only in-frame ones; the method was immunoSEQ multiplex PCR. The sample has roughly 79,000 clones, approximately 78% seen once. Deletions cut 4 bases from V and 9 bases from J, with 10 bases between. Germline V lookup: CDR1 SGHDN, CDR2 FVKESK. CDR3 size: 12 residues. The J gene is TRBJ2-1, the V gene TRBV14; D is perhaps TRBD2 (5 bases). This sequence was found in an adult in good health. The input for sequencing was peripheral blood, taken on day 0 of AZD1222 vaccination. CDR3 nucleotides: TGTGCCAGCAGCCCAGACTATGGTGAGCAGTTCTTC. Translation gives CASSPDYGEQFF.